This is a list of T cell receptor beta chains from one sample in a study of cytomegalovirus exposure and HLA in healthy donors. Sequencing used immunoSEQ multiplex PCR; TCRdb keeps in-frame clones, though not all of them. The sample includes roughly 110,000 clones, approximately 71% of them seen just once. Sequenced material: PBMCs. The receptors were gathered from a man in his forties or fifties in good health and CMV-seronegative. The CDR3 runs from the conserved cysteine through the conserved F or W. D genes are given only for firm matches. Size is stated for part of the rows, as once, few or many counts, or as a class when the clone is expanded.

J gene	clone size	D gene	V gene	CDR3 protein	CDR3 DNA
TRBJ2-3	once	TRBD2	TRBV7-3	CASSRGEFGTQYF	TGTGCCAGCAGCCGGGGGGAATTCGGTACGCAGTATTTT
TRBJ1-3	.	.	TRBV9	CASSVVDRIGNTIYF	TGTGCCAGCAGCGTAGTCGACAGGATTGGAAACACCATATATTTT
TRBJ2-7	.	.	TRBV5-5	CASSLASGTSYEQYF	TGTGCCAGCAGCTTGGCCTCAGGGACTTCCTACGAGCAGTACTTC
TRBJ2-7	.	TRBD1	TRBV25-1	CASSEHSLGGQGIGEQYF	TGTGCCAGCAGTGAGCACTCCTTAGGGGGACAGGGGATTGGGGAGCAGTACTTC
TRBJ2-5	once	TRBD2	TRBV11-2	CASHEGGLAVQETQYF	TGTGCCAGCCACGAGGGGGGACTAGCGGTCCAAGAGACCCAGTACTTC
TRBJ2-1	once	.	TRBV7-8	CASSHVGAGDYNEQFF	TGTGCCAGCAGCCACGTCGGTGCAGGGGACTACAATGAGCAGTTCTTC
TRBJ2-7	.	.	TRBV18	CASSPVVSEQYF	TGTGCCAGCTCACCAGTGGTTAGCGAGCAGTACTTC
TRBJ1-2	.	.	TRBV5-6	CASSLAGIQVYGYTF	TGTGCCAGCAGCTTGGCCGGGATCCAGGTCTATGGCTACACCTTC
TRBJ1-5	.	TRBD1	TRBV4-1	CASGQVNQPQHF	TGCGCCAGCGGACAGGTAAATCAGCCCCAGCATTTT
TRBJ2-3	.	TRBD2	TRBV4-2	CASSQDLDGGADTQYF	TGTGCCAGCAGCCAAGATTTAGATGGGGGGGCAGATACGCAGTATTTT
TRBJ1-5	.	.	TRBV2	CASSGQAVSNQPQHF	TGTGCCAGCAGTGGACAGGCGGTGAGCAATCAGCCCCAGCATTTT
TRBJ2-7	.	.	TRBV10-1	CASSHPAGEQYF	TGCGCCAGCAGCCACCCGGCGGGCGAGCAGTACTTC
TRBJ1-1	.	.	TRBV7-2	CASSPRRVRGTEAFF	TGTGCCAGCAGCCCCAGAAGGGTTAGGGGCACTGAAGCTTTCTTT
TRBJ2-5	.	TRBD2	TRBV7-6	CASSWDLAGGRGTQYF	TGTGCCAGCAGCTGGGACTTAGCGGGGGGGCGGGGGACCCAGTACTTC
TRBJ1-4	.	.	TRBV6-1	CASRDRTANEKLFF	TGTGCCAGCAGAGACAGGACAGCTAATGAAAAACTGTTTTTT
TRBJ1-4	.	TRBD1	TRBV4-1	CASSQDGGRGRVRTNEKLFF	TGCGCCAGCAGCCAAGATGGGGGCAGGGGGCGTGTAAGAACTAATGAAAAACTGTTTTTT
TRBJ2-5	.	TRBD2	TRBV7-8	CASSLEGLARAQYF	TGTGCCAGCAGCTTAGAGGGACTAGCGAGGGCTCAGTACTTC
TRBJ1-2	.	TRBD1	TRBV6-1	CASSDEQGALDGYTF	TGTGCCAGCAGTGACGAGCAGGGGGCGTTGGACGGCTACACCTTC
TRBJ2-3	.	TRBD2	TRBV19	CASSARTSGGTDTQYF	TGTGCCAGTAGTGCCAGGACTAGCGGGGGCACAGATACGCAGTATTTT
TRBJ2-5	.	TRBD1	TRBV6-1	CASSGDRGLGETQYF	TGTGCCAGCAGTGGTGACAGGGGGTTGGGGGAGACCCAGTACTTC
TRBJ2-1	.	TRBD2	TRBV13	CASSFLAGGQNNEQFF	TGTGCCAGCAGCTTTTTAGCGGGGGGGCAAAACAATGAGCAGTTCTTC
TRBJ1-2	few	.	TRBV5-1	CASSDGGWNGYTF	TGCGCCAGCAGCGACGGGGGGTGGAATGGCTACACCTTC
TRBJ1-2	.	.	TRBV28	CASSLNGLTYGYTF	TGTGCCAGCAGTTTGAATGGGCTTACCTATGGCTACACCTTC
TRBJ2-7	.	TRBD2	TRBV7-2	CASSWERGPYEQYF	TGTGCCAGCAGCTGGGAGCGGGGCCCCTACGAGCAGTACTTC
TRBJ2-5	.	TRBD2	TRBV2	CASSLPTGTKETQYF	TGTGCCAGCAGTCTACCCACCGGGACTAAAGAGACCCAGTACTTC
TRBJ1-6	.	.	TRBV6-1	CASSLGSPLHF	TGTGCCAGCAGTCTAGGATCACCCCTCCACTTT
TRBJ1-4	.	.	TRBV2	CASSSGGTVGEKLFF	TGTGCCAGCTCATCCGGGGGGACGGTAGGCGAAAAACTGTTTTTT
TRBJ1-5	.	.	TRBV7-2	CASSLGTDQPQHF	TGTGCCAGCAGCTTAGGCACGGATCAGCCCCAGCATTTT
TRBJ2-7	.	.	TRBV11-2	CASSLYSGSSYEQYF	TGTGCCAGCAGCTTATACAGCGGTAGCTCCTACGAGCAGTACTTC
TRBJ1-3	.	.	TRBV19	CASAPAVGESGNTIYF	TGTGCCAGTGCTCCAGCCGTCGGGGAATCTGGAAACACCATATATTTT
TRBJ2-7	few	TRBD2	TRBV5-4	CASSSPSGGPRPYEQYF	TGTGCCAGCAGCTCCCCTAGCGGGGGGCCACGACCCTACGAGCAGTACTTC
TRBJ1-2	few	.	TRBV6-5	CASSYDMRYGYTF	TGTGCCAGCAGTTACGACATGCGCTATGGCTACACCTTC
TRBJ1-2	.	TRBD1	TRBV6-1	CASLPGQGVIGYTF	TGTGCCAGTCTTCCGGGACAGGGGGTAATTGGCTACACCTTC
TRBJ2-7	.	.	TRBV5-1	CASSRGQEDEQYF	TGCGCCAGCAGCCGAGGGCAGGAGGACGAGCAGTACTTC
TRBJ2-5	.	TRBD1	TRBV5-7	CASSRGQGGETQYF	TGTGCCAGCAGCAGGGGACAGGGCGGAGAGACCCAGTACTTC
TRBJ2-2	.	.	TRBV18	CASSRESGELFF	TGTGCCAGCTCACGGGAGAGCGGGGAGCTGTTTTTT
TRBJ2-3	.	TRBD1	TRBV5-1	CASSFTGTGGDTQYF	TGCGCCAGCAGCTTTACCGGGACAGGCGGAGATACGCAGTATTTT
TRBJ2-1	.	.	TRBV5-1	CASSLSQGGGWNEQFF	TGCGCCAGCAGCTTAAGTCAGGGTGGGGGCTGGAATGAGCAGTTCTTC
TRBJ2-1	.	TRBD2	TRBV5-1	CASSSKTSGYNEQFF	TGCGCCAGCAGCTCCAAGACTAGCGGCTACAATGAGCAGTTCTTC
TRBJ2-7	.	.	TRBV2	CASRERQVHEQYF	TGTGCCAGCAGGGAGCGACAGGTCCACGAGCAGTACTTC
TRBJ1-2	.	.	TRBV18	CASSPKTGSRNGYTF	TGTGCCAGCTCACCAAAGACAGGCAGTAGAAATGGCTACACCTTC
TRBJ1-2	.	TRBD1	TRBV7-2	CASSPRTGINYGYTF	TGTGCCAGCAGCCCCCGGACAGGGATTAACTATGGCTACACCTTC
TRBJ2-5	.	TRBD2	TRBV2	CASEGGGGAETQYF	TGTGCCAGCGAGGGCGGCGGGGGGGCAGAGACCCAGTACTTC
TRBJ1-1	.	.	TRBV6-8	CASRIMTGNTEAFF	TGTGCCAGCAGGATTATGACAGGGAACACTGAAGCTTTCTTT
TRBJ1-6	.	TRBD1	TRBV10-3	CAISLGTGYNSPLHF	TGTGCCATCAGTTTAGGGACAGGGTATAATTCACCCCTCCACTTT
TRBJ2-7	.	TRBD1	TRBV27	CASSGTGGYEQYF	TGTGCCAGCAGTGGGACAGGCGGCTACGAGCAGTACTTC
TRBJ2-3	few	.	TRBV7-2	CASSAGVTGRDTQYF	TGTGCCAGCAGCGCCGGGGTCACTGGGAGAGATACGCAGTATTTT
TRBJ2-1	.	TRBD1	TRBV7-2	CASSLGDRGYNEQFF	TGTGCCAGCAGCTTAGGGGACAGGGGTTACAATGAGCAGTTCTTC